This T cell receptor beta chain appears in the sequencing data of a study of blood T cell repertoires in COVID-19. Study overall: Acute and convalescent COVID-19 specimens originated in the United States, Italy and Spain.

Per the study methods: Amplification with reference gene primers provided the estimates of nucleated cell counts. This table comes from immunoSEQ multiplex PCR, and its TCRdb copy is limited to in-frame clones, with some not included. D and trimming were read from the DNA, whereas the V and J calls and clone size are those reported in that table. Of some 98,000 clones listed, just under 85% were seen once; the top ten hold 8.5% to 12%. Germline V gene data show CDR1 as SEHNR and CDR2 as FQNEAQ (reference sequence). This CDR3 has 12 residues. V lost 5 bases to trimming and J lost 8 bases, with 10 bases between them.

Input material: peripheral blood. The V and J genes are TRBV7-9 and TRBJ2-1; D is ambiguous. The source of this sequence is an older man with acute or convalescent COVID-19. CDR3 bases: TGTGCCAGCAGCAACTCCGAACATGAGCAGTTCTTC. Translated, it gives CASSNSEHEQFF.